Shown below are 21 T cell receptor beta chains from a single sample sequenced in a study of T cell responses to AZD1222 COVID-19 vaccine (dated by TCRdb to about 2021). The library was built by means of the immunoSEQ multiplex PCR assay. The immuneACCESS repertoire file appears here via TCRdb, limited to in-frame rearrangements. These files lack a portion of the clones; in checked studies, under half of the deficit traces to unresolved V genes, and the cause of the others is not known. The sample table shows 150,000 to 200,000 clones, and roughly 92% are seen once. The ten top clones hold 1.5% to 2% of the sample. This specimen's time point label, per the study, means: about 28 days (+/-7) after the second vaccine dose. This specimen consisted of peripheral blood, obtained 28 days after the second AZD1222 dose. Receptors were obtained from an adult who received the AZD1222 COVID-19 vaccine.

V and J are TRBV6-5 and TRBJ2-5; the D gene is possibly TRBD1 (5 bases). V was pared by 2 bases and J by 7 bases, with 11 bases between. This CDR3 contains 13 residues. CDR1 is MNHEY and CDR2 is SVGAGI in the germline V gene. The CDR3 loop is CASSYLQGGTQYF. In DNA form, the CDR3 reads TGTGCCAGCAGTTACCTGCAGGGCGGGACCCAGTACTTC.

The V and J genes are TRBV10-2 and TRBJ1-1; D perhaps matches TRBD1 (5 bases). Germline V lookup: CDR1 WSHSY, CDR2 SAAADI. The V and J ends lost 2 bases and 6 bases respectively, with 10 bases between them. This CDR3 comprises 13 residues. The CDR3 loop reads CASSEGRDPEAFF. The CDR3 DNA reads as TGCGCCAGCAGTGAGGGAAGGGACCCTGAAGCTTTCTTT.

The gene calls are TRBV7-2 and TRBJ1-2, with 9 nucleotides matching TRBD1. Germline CDR1 is SGHTA and CDR2 is FQGNSA. The CDR3 loop spans 14 amino acids. After removal of 4 bases from V and 7 bases from J, the junction contained 7 bases not matched to a gene. Here the CDR3 reads CASSSRDRVGGYTF. CDR3 bases: TGTGCCAGCAGCTCCCGGGACAGGGTCGGTGGCTACACCTTC.

This chain uses TRBV5-8 with TRBJ2-2; the D gene is possibly TRBD2 (5 bases). Germline loops: CDR1 SGHTS, CDR2 YDEGEE. The CDR3 covers 15 residues. The V end was cut by 2 bases, the J end by 4 bases, with 12 bases between. CDR3 nucleotide sequence: TGTGCCAGCAGCTTATCAATCGGGGTCACCGGGGAGCTGTTTTTT. It specifies CASSLSIGVTGELFF.

The chain is built from TRBV9 and TRBJ2-1; TRBD2 aligns across 7 bases. CDR1 and CDR2 (germline): SGDLS, YYNGEE. Trimming took 3 bases from V and 4 from J; bases not matched to a gene: 7. The CDR3 is made up of 15 amino acids. As DNA, the CDR3 is TGTGCCAGCAGCGCCAGTGCGGGAGCGTACAATGAGCAGTTCTTC. This encodes CASSASAGAYNEQFF.

This clone was recorded once. The V call is TRBV5-1, the J call TRBJ1-1; no reliable D call. The V end lost 1 base, the J end lost 0 bases, and 10 bases lay between the germline ends. Germline assignment: CDR1 SGHRS and CDR2 YFSETQ. The CDR3 covers 15 residues. CDR3 sequence (DNA): TGCGCCAGCAGCTTGAGGTCAGCCATGAACACTGAAGCTTTCTTT. Protein: CASSLRSAMNTEAFF.

This clone has only a few counts. This clone may be a read error of a much larger clone one base away. V and J are TRBV5-4 and TRBJ2-1; D unresolved. CDR3 length equals 11 residues. The germline V gene has CDR1 SGHNT and CDR2 YYREEE (reference sequence). Trimming stripped 5 bases from V and 4 bases from J, with 4 bases between. CDR3 residues: CASSTYNEQFF. For the CDR3, the DNA is TGTGCCAGCAGTACTTACAATGAGCAGTTCTTC.

This clone was picked up a small number of times. V gene TRBV2 combines with J gene TRBJ1-4; TRBD1 matches at 7 bases. V trimming: 1 base; J trimming: 8 bases; junction bases outside the gene matches: 4. The CDR3 runs 14 residues. Germline CDR1 reads SNHLY; CDR2 reads FYNNEI. The CDR3 loop is CASSEGGGGEKLFF. In DNA form, the CDR3 reads TGTGCCAGCAGTGAAGGGGGAGGGGGCGAAAAACTGTTTTTT.

V and J are TRBV7-9 and TRBJ1-2, with D possibly matching TRBD1 (5 bases). Trimming cost V 3 bases and J 6 bases, with 11 bases left between them. Germline V gene sequence: CDR1 SEHNR, CDR2 FQNEAQ (reference sequence). The CDR3 is 13 residues long. The CDR3 coding sequence is TGTGCCAGCAGCTTCGGGACCCACCATGGCTACACCTTC. It specifies CASSFGTHHGYTF.

The V call is TRBV6-1, the J call TRBJ2-3, with TRBD2 matching 8 bases. J gave up 2 bases and V 0 bases, and 7 bases lay outside the gene matches. Germline V gene lookup returns CDR1 MNHNS and CDR2 SASEGT. The CDR3 length is 17 residues. In DNA form, the CDR3 reads TGTGCCAGCAGTGAAGCGCAGCGGGGGTCCTCCACAGATACGCAGTATTTT. It encodes CASSEAQRGSSTDTQYF.

The rearrangement uses TRBV7-3 and TRBJ2-7; no clear D. This CDR3 has 15 amino acids. Trimming left V 2 bases short and J 2 bases short, with 13 bases between. Germline assignment: CDR1 SGHTA and CDR2 FQGTGA. The CDR3 bases are TGTGCCAGCAGCTTATCGGCCTCCTACACCTACGAGCAGTACTTC. Protein product: CASSLSASYTYEQYF.

The gene calls are TRBV19 and TRBJ1-1; the D is unclear. The germline CDR1 and CDR2 sequences are LNHDA and SQIVND (reference sequence). Trimming left V 8 bases short and J 8 bases short, with 15 bases between. The CDR3 is 12 residues long. The CDR3 spells CASFDSGREAFF. The CDR3 bases are TGTGCCAGTTTCGATTCAGGCAGGGAAGCTTTCTTT.

Here the CDR3 reads CASSPRAAQGLNTEAFF. CDR3 DNA: TGTGCCAGCTCACCTAGGGCAGCACAGGGATTGAACACTGAAGCTTTCTTT. V gene TRBV18 combines with J gene TRBJ1-1; TRBD1 is a possible D gene (6 bases). Trimming stripped 3 bases from V and 0 bases from J, with 17 bases between. Germline CDR1 KGHSH, CDR2 LQKENI. This CDR3 is 17 amino acids long.

The V call is TRBV4-1, the J call TRBJ1-1; D call uncertain. This CDR3 contains 13 residues. V shed 1 base and J shed 1 base, with 4 bases lying between them. CDR1 and CDR2 (germline): MGHRA, YSYEKL. In nucleotides, the CDR3 is TGCGCCAGCAGCCAAGTGGGGAACACTGAAGCTTTCTTT. Translating gives CASSQVGNTEAFF.

This sequence joins TRBV19 and TRBJ1-5; the D gene is possibly TRBD1 (5 bases). This CDR3 contains 12 residues. Trimming left V 6 bases short and J 6 bases short, with 9 bases between. Germline V gene lookup returns CDR1 LNHDA and CDR2 SQIVND (reference sequence). CDR3 region: CASRQGSQPQHF. The CDR3 bases are TGTGCCAGTAGGCAGGGAAGTCAGCCCCAGCATTTT.

This sequence joins TRBV4-1 and TRBJ1-5; D possibly corresponds to TRBD1 (6 bases). This CDR3 is 14 amino acids long. Trimming shortened V by 2 bases and J by 4 bases, and 9 bases separated the two germline ends. Germline V gene data show CDR1 as MGHRA and CDR2 as YSYEKL. Here the CDR3 DNA reads TGCGCCAGCAGCCAATCCGGACAGAATCAGCCCCAGCATTTT. Its translation: CASSQSGQNQPQHF.

This chain uses TRBV19 with TRBJ1-5; D gene unclear. This CDR3 comprises 13 residues. CDR1 LNHDA and CDR2 SQIVND come from the germline V gene (reference sequence). V lost 7 bases to trimming and J lost 7 bases, with 14 bases between them. The CDR3 sequence: CASNRQAGQPQHF. The CDR3 DNA follows: TGTGCCAGTAATCGTCAGGCGGGGCAGCCCCAGCATTTT.

This clone has more than one count but fewer than ten. This sequence joins TRBV6-5 and TRBJ2-3, with 8 bases identical to TRBD2. The CDR3 runs 15 residues. Germline V gene lookup returns CDR1 MNHEY and CDR2 SVGAGI. The junction had 6 bases not matched to a gene; V was cut back by 7 bases and J by 0 bases. The CDR3 DNA sequence: TGTGCCAGCACCAAGCGGGGGAGGAGCACAGATACGCAGTATTTT. It encodes CASTKRGRSTDTQYF.

V gene TRBV6-1 combines with J gene TRBJ1-1, with D hard to call. Germline V gene lookup returns CDR1 MNHNS and CDR2 SASEGT. The V end lost 1 base, the J end lost 5 bases, and 11 bases lay between the germline ends. This CDR3 has 14 residues. The CDR3 protein is CASSEVGGLTEAFF. CDR3 coding DNA: TGTGCCAGCAGTGAAGTCGGAGGGTTAACTGAAGCTTTCTTT.

The rearrangement links TRBV7-9 to TRBJ1-1, with unresolved D. Trimming took off 2 bases at V and 5 bases at J, with 3 bases between the two ends. The CDR3 runs 11 residues. Germline V gives CDR1 SEHNR, CDR2 FQNEAQ (reference sequence). The CDR3 nucleotides read TGTGCCAGCAGCTTAACGACTGAAGCTTTCTTT. Protein sequence: CASSLTTEAFF.

J is TRBJ2-3 and V is TRBV6-5, with D perhaps being TRBD1 or TRBD2 (6 bases each). Trimming took 2 bases from V and 1 from J, leaving 10 bases between them. Per germline, CDR1 MNHEY and CDR2 SVGAGI. This CDR3 is built from 15 residues. Written as DNA, the CDR3 is TGTGCCAGCAGTTACGGGGGCGGGGGCACAGATACGCAGTATTTT. This encodes CASSYGGGGTDTQYF.